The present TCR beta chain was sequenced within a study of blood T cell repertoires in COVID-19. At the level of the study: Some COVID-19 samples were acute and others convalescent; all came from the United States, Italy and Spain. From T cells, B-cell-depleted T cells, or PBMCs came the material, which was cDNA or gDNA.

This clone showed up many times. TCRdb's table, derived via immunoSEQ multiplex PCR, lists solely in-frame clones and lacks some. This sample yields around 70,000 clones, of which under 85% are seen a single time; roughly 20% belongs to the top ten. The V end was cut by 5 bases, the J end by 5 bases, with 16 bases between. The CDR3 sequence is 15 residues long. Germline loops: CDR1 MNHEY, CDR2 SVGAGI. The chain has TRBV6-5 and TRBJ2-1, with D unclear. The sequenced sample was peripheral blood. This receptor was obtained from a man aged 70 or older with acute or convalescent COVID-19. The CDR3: CASSIAAFEHNEQFF. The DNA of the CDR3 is TGTGCCAGCAGTATAGCCGCCTTTGAACACAATGAGCAGTTCTTC.